A selection of T cell receptor beta chains follows, all from one sample in a study of cytomegalovirus exposure and HLA in healthy donors. The assay was immunoSEQ multiplex PCR, and TCRdb's table has in-frame clones only and misses some. Its clone listing holds 200,000 or so clones. Sequencing was performed on PBMCs. All receptors come from a boy younger than 18 in good health and CMV-seronegative. CDR3s include the opening cysteine and the closing phenylalanine or tryptophan. A D gene is named only where the DNA matches it firmly.

v_call: TRBV7-9; j_call: TRBJ1-1; cdr3_length: 13; d_call: -; cdr3_nt: TGTGCCAGCAGCTTAGTCGGGAACACTGAAGCTTTCTTT; cdr3_aa: CASSLVGNTEAFF
v_call: TRBV27; j_call: TRBJ2-1; cdr3_length: 15; d_call: -; cdr3_nt: TGTGCCAGCAGTGCTGGACAGGGAGGGTGGAATGAGCAGTTCTTC; cdr3_aa: CASSAGQGGWNEQFF
v_call: TRBV29-1; j_call: TRBJ1-2; cdr3_length: 12; d_call: TRBD1; cdr3_nt: TGCAGCGTAGCGGACAGGGGATATGGCTACACCTTC; cdr3_aa: CSVADRGYGYTF
v_call: TRBV9; j_call: TRBJ1-1; cdr3_length: 12; d_call: -; cdr3_nt: TGTGCCAGCAGCGGCACCACGAGCGAAGCTTTCTTT; cdr3_aa: CASSGTTSEAFF
v_call: TRBV15; j_call: TRBJ2-2; cdr3_length: 17; d_call: TRBD2; cdr3_nt: TGTGCCACCAGCAGAAACGAGATAGCGGGGGACACCGGGGAGCTGTTTTTT; cdr3_aa: CATSRNEIAGDTGELFF
v_call: TRBV18; j_call: TRBJ2-7; cdr3_length: 16; d_call: -; cdr3_nt: TGTGCCAGCTCAACGAACGTGGCAGCTAGCTCCTACGAGCAGTACTTC; cdr3_aa: CASSTNVAASSYEQYF
v_call: TRBV10-3; j_call: TRBJ2-7; cdr3_length: 17; d_call: TRBD2; cdr3_nt: TGTGCCATCAGTGAGCGGATAGCGGGGGGGCAATCCTACGAGCAGTACTTC; cdr3_aa: CAISERIAGGQSYEQYF
v_call: TRBV7-9; j_call: TRBJ1-1; cdr3_length: 15; d_call: -; cdr3_nt: TGTGCCAGCAGCCGTATCGGGAGAGACAACACTGAAGCTTTCTTT; cdr3_aa: CASSRIGRDNTEAFF
v_call: TRBV14; j_call: TRBJ2-3; cdr3_length: 13; d_call: -; cdr3_nt: TGTGCCAGCAGCCAGCGGGGCACAGATACGCAGTATTTT; cdr3_aa: CASSQRGTDTQYF
v_call: TRBV5-4; j_call: TRBJ1-2; cdr3_length: 14; d_call: -; cdr3_nt: TGTGCCAGCAGCAACGGGCCAGGGTTCTATGGCTACACCTTC; cdr3_aa: CASSNGPGFYGYTF
v_call: TRBV15; j_call: TRBJ2-2; cdr3_length: 16; d_call: -; cdr3_nt: TGTGCCACCAGCAGAGATTCCGGTCCGAACACCGGGGAGCTGTTTTTT; cdr3_aa: CATSRDSGPNTGELFF
v_call: TRBV7-9; j_call: TRBJ2-3; cdr3_length: 16; d_call: -; cdr3_nt: TGTGCCAGCAGCTTAGTTTGGGCGATTAGCACAGATACGCAGTATTTT; cdr3_aa: CASSLVWAISTDTQYF
v_call: TRBV18; j_call: TRBJ1-5; cdr3_length: 14; d_call: -; cdr3_nt: TGTGCCAGCTCTCAGACACCCGTGGGTCAGCCCCAGCATTTT; cdr3_aa: CASSQTPVGQPQHF
v_call: TRBV6-6; j_call: TRBJ2-5; cdr3_length: 11; d_call: -; cdr3_nt: TGTGCCAGCAGCCCGTCGGAGACCCAGTACTTC; cdr3_aa: CASSPSETQYF
v_call: TRBV19; j_call: TRBJ1-1; cdr3_length: 15; d_call: TRBD1; cdr3_nt: TGTGCCAGCTCCCAGCGAGGGGGCGGGAACACTGAAGCTTTCTTT; cdr3_aa: CASSQRGGGNTEAFF
v_call: TRBV7-2; j_call: TRBJ1-2; cdr3_length: 15; d_call: -; cdr3_nt: TGTGCCAGCAGCTTAATGCGGGGCAACAGCTATGGCTACACCTTC; cdr3_aa: CASSLMRGNSYGYTF
v_call: TRBV19; j_call: TRBJ1-3; cdr3_length: 13; d_call: -; cdr3_nt: TGTGCCAGTAGTCCAGGGGCCGGAAACACCATATATTTT; cdr3_aa: CASSPGAGNTIYF
v_call: TRBV28; j_call: TRBJ2-7; cdr3_length: 20; d_call: TRBD1; cdr3_nt: TGTGCCAGCAGTTTCACCTTAGGGACCGGTCCGGACAGGGTCTACTACGAGCAGTACTTC; cdr3_aa: CASSFTLGTGPDRVYYEQYF
v_call: TRBV9; j_call: TRBJ2-1; cdr3_length: 16; d_call: -; cdr3_nt: TGTGCCAGCACCCCGAGGGCAGGGGCATTTTTTCTTGAGCAGTTCTTC; cdr3_aa: CASTPRAGAFFLEQFF
v_call: TRBV28; j_call: TRBJ2-7; cdr3_length: 17; d_call: -; cdr3_nt: TGTGCCAGCAGTTTATTTAGGAGGGGGCGACCGTCCTACGAGCAGTACTTC; cdr3_aa: CASSLFRRGRPSYEQYF
v_call: TRBV6-5; j_call: TRBJ1-5; cdr3_length: 15; d_call: TRBD1; cdr3_nt: TGTGCCAGCAGACCCTCACAGGGGGGGAATCAGCCCCAGCATTTT; cdr3_aa: CASRPSQGGNQPQHF
v_call: TRBV5-4; j_call: TRBJ2-7; cdr3_length: 15; d_call: TRBD2; cdr3_nt: TGTGCCAGCAGCCCGGAGGTCCTAGCGGGGGACGAGCAGTACTTC; cdr3_aa: CASSPEVLAGDEQYF
v_call: TRBV7-3; j_call: TRBJ2-3; cdr3_length: 18; d_call: TRBD2; cdr3_nt: TGTGCCAGCAGCTCCCAAGACGATTTAGCGGGGATAAGAGATACGCAGTATTTT; cdr3_aa: CASSSQDDLAGIRDTQYF
v_call: TRBV6-5; j_call: TRBJ1-1; cdr3_length: 16; d_call: -; cdr3_nt: TGTGCCAGCAGTTACTCGAGACTAGGCGGAGACCCTGAAGCTTTCTTT; cdr3_aa: CASSYSRLGGDPEAFF
v_call: TRBV25-1; j_call: TRBJ1-1; cdr3_length: 13; d_call: TRBD1; cdr3_nt: TGTGCCAGCAGTGTAGGACAGGGGGCTAGAGCTTTCTTT; cdr3_aa: CASSVGQGARAFF
v_call: TRBV30; j_call: TRBJ1-3; cdr3_length: 11; d_call: -; cdr3_nt: TGTGCCTGGAGTTTTGGGCGCACCATATATTTT; cdr3_aa: CAWSFGRTIYF
v_call: TRBV27; j_call: TRBJ2-1; cdr3_length: 16; d_call: TRBD2; cdr3_nt: TGTGCCAGCAGTTCCCCTCGGACGGGGGGGAGCAATGAGCAGTTCTTC; cdr3_aa: CASSSPRTGGSNEQFF
v_call: TRBV7-9; j_call: TRBJ2-5; cdr3_length: 12; d_call: -; cdr3_nt: TGTGCCAGCAGCTCGCTATCGGCGGAGCAGTACTTC; cdr3_aa: CASSSLSAEQYF
v_call: TRBV7-9; j_call: TRBJ2-1; cdr3_length: 16; d_call: TRBD2; cdr3_nt: TGTGCCAGCAGCTCGGGACTAGCGGGACTTTACAATGAGCAGTTCTTC; cdr3_aa: CASSSGLAGLYNEQFF
v_call: TRBV13; j_call: TRBJ2-5; cdr3_length: 15; d_call: TRBD1; cdr3_nt: TGTGCCAGCAGCCCGGACAGGGGGTCGGGGGAGACCCAGTACTTC; cdr3_aa: CASSPDRGSGETQYF
v_call: TRBV9; j_call: TRBJ1-3; cdr3_length: 17; d_call: -; cdr3_nt: TGTGCCAGCAGCCCTCCGGGGGGGACCGAACCTGGAAACACCATATATTTT; cdr3_aa: CASSPPGGTEPGNTIYF
v_call: TRBV18; j_call: TRBJ1-1; cdr3_length: 15; d_call: -; cdr3_nt: TGTGCCAGCTCCCCCCCGGGGAGGGCCAACACTGAAGCTTTCTTT; cdr3_aa: CASSPPGRANTEAFF
v_call: TRBV27; j_call: TRBJ2-1; cdr3_length: 14; d_call: -; cdr3_nt: TGTGCCAGCGCCCCTGGTATAGAGGGCCGTGAGCAGTTCTTC; cdr3_aa: CASAPGIEGREQFF
v_call: TRBV5-1; j_call: TRBJ2-7; cdr3_length: 14; d_call: -; cdr3_nt: TGCGCCAGCAGCTTGGAACAGGGACCCTACGAGCAGTACTTC; cdr3_aa: CASSLEQGPYEQYF
v_call: TRBV18; j_call: TRBJ1-2; cdr3_length: 14; d_call: -; cdr3_nt: TGTGCCAGCTCACACACACATGTAAACTATGGCTACACCTTC; cdr3_aa: CASSHTHVNYGYTF
v_call: TRBV9; j_call: TRBJ2-3; cdr3_length: 15; d_call: TRBD2; cdr3_nt: TGTGCCAGCAGGGACGGGACTAGCGGGGGAGATACGCAGTATTTT; cdr3_aa: CASRDGTSGGDTQYF
v_call: TRBV2; j_call: TRBJ2-1; cdr3_length: 13; d_call: -; cdr3_nt: TGTGCCAGCAGGGACTTCTCCTACAATGAGCAGTTCTTC; cdr3_aa: CASRDFSYNEQFF
v_call: TRBV5-1; j_call: TRBJ2-7; cdr3_length: 16; d_call: TRBD1; cdr3_nt: TGCGCCAGCAGCTTCATCGGGACAGGTGCCCCCTACGAGCAGTACTTC; cdr3_aa: CASSFIGTGAPYEQYF
v_call: TRBV11-2; j_call: TRBJ2-5; cdr3_length: 13; d_call: TRBD1; cdr3_nt: TGTGCCAGCAGTCGCGACAGGGCCGAGACCCAGTACTTC; cdr3_aa: CASSRDRAETQYF
v_call: TRBV4-2; j_call: TRBJ1-2; cdr3_length: 15; d_call: TRBD1; cdr3_nt: TGTGCCAGCAGCAGGTACAGGGGAGACGGCTATGGCTACACCTTC; cdr3_aa: CASSRYRGDGYGYTF
v_call: TRBV5-1; j_call: TRBJ2-3; cdr3_length: 13; d_call: -; cdr3_nt: TGCGCCAGCAGCCCCGGGATGACAGATACGCAGTATTTT; cdr3_aa: CASSPGMTDTQYF
v_call: TRBV6-5; j_call: TRBJ2-1; cdr3_length: 14; d_call: TRBD1; cdr3_nt: TGTGCCAGCAGTTACCGGGACAGTTACAATGAGCAGTTCTTC; cdr3_aa: CASSYRDSYNEQFF
v_call: TRBV28; j_call: TRBJ2-7; cdr3_length: 11; d_call: -; cdr3_nt: TGTGCCAGCAGGCTTCAGGGCGGGCAGTACTTC; cdr3_aa: CASRLQGGQYF
v_call: TRBV7-9; j_call: TRBJ2-7; cdr3_length: 17; d_call: -; cdr3_nt: TGTGCCAGCAGCTTAGTCCCCTCGCGGATCCTCACCCACGAGCAGTACTTC; cdr3_aa: CASSLVPSRILTHEQYF
v_call: TRBV6-1; j_call: TRBJ2-7; cdr3_length: 14; d_call: -; cdr3_nt: TGTGCCAGCAGTGGGGGGGACAGTTTCTACGAGCAGTACTTC; cdr3_aa: CASSGGDSFYEQYF
v_call: TRBV5-1; j_call: TRBJ1-6; cdr3_length: 16; d_call: TRBD1; cdr3_nt: TGCGCCAGCAGCATCGGACAGGGAAAACAAAATTCACCCCTCCACTTT; cdr3_aa: CASSIGQGKQNSPLHF